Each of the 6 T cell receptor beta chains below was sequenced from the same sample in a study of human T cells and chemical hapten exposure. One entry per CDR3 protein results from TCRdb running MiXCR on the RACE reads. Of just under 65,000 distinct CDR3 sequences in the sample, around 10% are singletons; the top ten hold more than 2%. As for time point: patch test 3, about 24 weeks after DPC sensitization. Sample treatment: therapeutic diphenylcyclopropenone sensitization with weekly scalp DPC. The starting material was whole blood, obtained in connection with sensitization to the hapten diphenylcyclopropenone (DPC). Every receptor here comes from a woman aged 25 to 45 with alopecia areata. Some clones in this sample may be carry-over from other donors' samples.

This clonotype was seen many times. The CDR3 region is CASRSRDRVSQETQYF. CDR3 bases: TGTGCCAGCAGGTCGCGGGACAGGGTTTCCCAAGAGACCCAGTACTTC. This chain links TRBV5-4 with TRBJ2-5; TRBD1 matches at 9 bases. The CDR3 has 16 amino acids. Germline values: CDR1 SGHNT, CDR2 YYREEE (reference sequence). V lost 5 bases and J lost 1; bases outside the gene matches: 9.

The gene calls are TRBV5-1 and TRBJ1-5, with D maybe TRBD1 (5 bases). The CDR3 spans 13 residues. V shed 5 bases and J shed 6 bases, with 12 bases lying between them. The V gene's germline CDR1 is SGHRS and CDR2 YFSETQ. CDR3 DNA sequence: TGCGCCAGCAGTCAGGGAGCGGGTCAGCCCCAGCATTTT. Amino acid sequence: CASSQGAGQPQHF.

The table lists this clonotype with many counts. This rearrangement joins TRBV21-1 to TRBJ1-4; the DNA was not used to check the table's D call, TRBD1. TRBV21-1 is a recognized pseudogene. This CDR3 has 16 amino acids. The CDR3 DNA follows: TGTGCCAGCACCCCCCTTACAAATGCAACTAATGAAAAACTGTTTTTT. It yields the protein CASTPLTNATNEKLFF.

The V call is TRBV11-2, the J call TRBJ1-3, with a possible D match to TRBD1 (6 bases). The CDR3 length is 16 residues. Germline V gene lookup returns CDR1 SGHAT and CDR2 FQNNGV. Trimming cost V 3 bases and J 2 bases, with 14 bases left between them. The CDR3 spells CASSFGVPGAGNTIYF. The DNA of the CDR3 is TGTGCCAGCAGCTTTGGGGTGCCAGGGGCTGGAAACACCATATATTTT.

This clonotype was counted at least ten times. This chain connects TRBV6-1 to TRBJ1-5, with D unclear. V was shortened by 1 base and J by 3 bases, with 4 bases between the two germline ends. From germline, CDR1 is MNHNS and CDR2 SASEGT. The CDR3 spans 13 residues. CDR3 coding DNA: TGTGCCAGCAGTGAAGGGACCAATCAGCCCCAGCATTTT. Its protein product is CASSEGTNQPQHF.

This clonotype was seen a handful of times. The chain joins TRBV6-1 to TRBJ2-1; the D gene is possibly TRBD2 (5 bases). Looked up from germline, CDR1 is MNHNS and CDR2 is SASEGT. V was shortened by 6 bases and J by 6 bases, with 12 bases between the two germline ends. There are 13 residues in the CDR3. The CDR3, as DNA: TGTGCCAGCAGCACCGGGATACCCAATGAGCAGTTCTTC. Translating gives CASSTGIPNEQFF.